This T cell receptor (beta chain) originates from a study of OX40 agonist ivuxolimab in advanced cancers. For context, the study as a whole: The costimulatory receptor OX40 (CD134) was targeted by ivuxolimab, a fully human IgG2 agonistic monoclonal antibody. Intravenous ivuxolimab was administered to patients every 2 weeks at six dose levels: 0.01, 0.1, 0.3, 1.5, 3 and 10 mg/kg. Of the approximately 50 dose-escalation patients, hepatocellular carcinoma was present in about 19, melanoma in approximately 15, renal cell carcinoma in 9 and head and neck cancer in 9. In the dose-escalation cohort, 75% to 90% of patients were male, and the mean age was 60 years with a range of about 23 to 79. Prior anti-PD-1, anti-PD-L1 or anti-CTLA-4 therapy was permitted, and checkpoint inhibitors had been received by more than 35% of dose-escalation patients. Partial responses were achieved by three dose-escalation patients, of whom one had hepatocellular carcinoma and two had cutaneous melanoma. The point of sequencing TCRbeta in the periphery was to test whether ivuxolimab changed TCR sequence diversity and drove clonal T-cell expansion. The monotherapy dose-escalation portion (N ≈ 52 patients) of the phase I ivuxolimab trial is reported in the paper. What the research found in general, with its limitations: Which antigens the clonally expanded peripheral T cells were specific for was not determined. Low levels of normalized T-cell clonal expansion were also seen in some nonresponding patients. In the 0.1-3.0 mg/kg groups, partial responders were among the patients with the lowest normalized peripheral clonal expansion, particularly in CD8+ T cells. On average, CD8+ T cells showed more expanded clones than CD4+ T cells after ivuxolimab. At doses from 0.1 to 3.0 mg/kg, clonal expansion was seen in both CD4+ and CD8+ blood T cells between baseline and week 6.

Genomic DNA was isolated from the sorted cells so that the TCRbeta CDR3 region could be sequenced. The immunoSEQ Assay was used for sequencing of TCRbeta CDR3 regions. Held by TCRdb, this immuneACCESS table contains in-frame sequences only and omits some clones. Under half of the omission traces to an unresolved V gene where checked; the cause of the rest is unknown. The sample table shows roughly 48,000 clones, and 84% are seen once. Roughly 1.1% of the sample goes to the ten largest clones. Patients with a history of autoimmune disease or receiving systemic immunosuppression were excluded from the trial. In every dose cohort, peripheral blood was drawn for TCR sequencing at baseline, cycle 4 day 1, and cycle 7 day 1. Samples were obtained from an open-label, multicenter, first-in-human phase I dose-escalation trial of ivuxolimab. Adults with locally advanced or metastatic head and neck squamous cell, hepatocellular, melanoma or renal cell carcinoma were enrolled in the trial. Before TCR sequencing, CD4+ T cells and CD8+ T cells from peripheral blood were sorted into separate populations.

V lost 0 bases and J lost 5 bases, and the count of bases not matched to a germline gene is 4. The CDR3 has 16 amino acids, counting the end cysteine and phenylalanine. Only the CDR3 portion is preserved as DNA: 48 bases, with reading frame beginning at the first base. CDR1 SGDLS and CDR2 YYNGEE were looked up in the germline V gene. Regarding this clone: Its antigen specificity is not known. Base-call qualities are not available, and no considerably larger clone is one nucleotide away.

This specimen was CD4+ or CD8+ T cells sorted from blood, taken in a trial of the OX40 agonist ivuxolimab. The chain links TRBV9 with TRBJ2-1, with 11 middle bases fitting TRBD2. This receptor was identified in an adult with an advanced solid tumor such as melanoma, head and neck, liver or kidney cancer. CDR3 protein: CASSVAVGLADNEQFF. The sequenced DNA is TGTGCCAGCAGCGTAGCTGTGGGACTAGCGGACAATGAGCAGTTCTTC.